The clone carrying this T cell receptor (beta chain) was seen a handful of times. Its antigen is undetermined. The sample originates from a study of identical twins. General observations from the study: Excess twin sharing in beta out-of-frame sequences was weaker. Rather than following the same donors, the conclusions depended on cross-sectional statistical analysis.

A universal primer site was created by template switching, with the cDNA bearing unique molecular identifiers. TCRdb fed the 5' RACE reads into MiXCR, producing one record per CDR3 protein. The sample records nearly 900,000 distinct CDR3 sequences, over 9% being singletons. The V gene end was trimmed by 1 base and the J gene end by 7 bases; junction bases not matched to a gene: 10. CDR3 size: 16 residues. Germline V CDR1 and CDR2: LNHNV, YYDKDF (reference sequence). Healthy Caucasians made up all donors. In addition, the sample was reused for a study of yellow fever vaccine responses in identical twins.

What was sequenced was PBMCs. The J gene is TRBJ2-1, the V gene TRBV15; 7 bases align to TRBD1. This clonotype originated in a woman between 18 and 30 years old in good health. The CDR3 DNA reads TGTGCCACCAGCAGAGGGATGGACAGGCTCCAGAATGAGCAGTTCTTC. Amino acid sequence: CATSRGMDRLQNEQFF.